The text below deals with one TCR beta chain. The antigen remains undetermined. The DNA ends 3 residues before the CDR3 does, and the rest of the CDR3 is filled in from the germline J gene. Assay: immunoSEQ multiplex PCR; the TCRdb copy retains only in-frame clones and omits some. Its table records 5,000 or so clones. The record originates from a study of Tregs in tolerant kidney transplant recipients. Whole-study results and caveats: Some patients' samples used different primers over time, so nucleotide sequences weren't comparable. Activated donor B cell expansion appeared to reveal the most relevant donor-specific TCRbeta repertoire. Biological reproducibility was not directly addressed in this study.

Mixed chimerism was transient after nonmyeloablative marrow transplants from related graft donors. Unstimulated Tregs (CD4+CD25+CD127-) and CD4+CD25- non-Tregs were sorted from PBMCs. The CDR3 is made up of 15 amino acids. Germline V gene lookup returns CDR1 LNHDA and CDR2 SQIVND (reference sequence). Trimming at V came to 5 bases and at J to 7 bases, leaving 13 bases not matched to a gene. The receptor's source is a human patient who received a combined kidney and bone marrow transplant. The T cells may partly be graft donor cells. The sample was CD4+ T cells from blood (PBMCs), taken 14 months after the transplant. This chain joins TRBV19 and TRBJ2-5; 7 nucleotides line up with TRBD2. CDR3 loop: CASSPDGTPSGTQYF. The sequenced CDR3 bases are TGTGCCAGTAGTCCTGACGGGACTCCTAGCGGGACC.